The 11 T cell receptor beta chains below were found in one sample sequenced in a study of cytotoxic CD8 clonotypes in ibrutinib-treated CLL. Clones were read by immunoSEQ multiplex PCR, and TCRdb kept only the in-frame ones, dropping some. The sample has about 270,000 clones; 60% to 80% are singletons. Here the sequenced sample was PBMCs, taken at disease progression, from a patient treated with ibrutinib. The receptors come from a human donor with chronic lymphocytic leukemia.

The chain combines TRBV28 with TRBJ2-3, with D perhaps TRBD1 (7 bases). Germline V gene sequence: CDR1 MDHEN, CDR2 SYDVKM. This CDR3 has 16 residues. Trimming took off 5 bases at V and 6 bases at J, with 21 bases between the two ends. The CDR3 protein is CASSPHRRGLLDTQYF. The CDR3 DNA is TGTGCCAGCAGTCCCCACCGGAGGGGGCTGCTGGATACGCAGTATTTT.

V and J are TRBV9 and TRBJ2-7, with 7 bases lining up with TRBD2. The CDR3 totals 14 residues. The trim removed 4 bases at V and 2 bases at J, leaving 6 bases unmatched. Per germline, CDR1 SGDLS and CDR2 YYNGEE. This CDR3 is CASSPSGVAYEQYF. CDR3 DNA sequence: TGTGCCAGCAGCCCGAGCGGGGTCGCCTACGAGCAGTACTTC.

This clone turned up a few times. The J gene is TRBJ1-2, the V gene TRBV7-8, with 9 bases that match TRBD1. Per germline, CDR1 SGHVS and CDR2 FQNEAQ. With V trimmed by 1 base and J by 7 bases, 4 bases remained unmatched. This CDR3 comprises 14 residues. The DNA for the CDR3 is TGTGCCAGCAGCTTAGACCGGACAGGGGTTGGCTACACCTTC. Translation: CASSLDRTGVGYTF.

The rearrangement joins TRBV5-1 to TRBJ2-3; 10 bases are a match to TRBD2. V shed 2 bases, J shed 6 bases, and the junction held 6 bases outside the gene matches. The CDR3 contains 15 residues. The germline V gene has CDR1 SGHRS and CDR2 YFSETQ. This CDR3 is CASSLAAGGTDTQYF. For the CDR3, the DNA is TGCGCCAGCAGCTTAGCAGCGGGGGGGACTGATACGCAGTATTTT. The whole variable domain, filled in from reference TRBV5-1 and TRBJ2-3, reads KAGVTQTPRYLIKTRGQQVTLSCSPISGHRSVSWYQQTPGQGLQFLFEYFSETQRNKGNFPGRFSGRQFSNSRSEMNVSTLELGDSALYLCASSLAAGGTDTQYFGPGTRLTVL.

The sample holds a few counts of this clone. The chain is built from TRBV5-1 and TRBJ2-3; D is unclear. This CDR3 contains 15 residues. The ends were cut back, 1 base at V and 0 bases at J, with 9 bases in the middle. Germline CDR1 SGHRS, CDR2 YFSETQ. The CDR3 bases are TGCGCCAGCAGCTTGACCCAGATTAGCACAGATACGCAGTATTTT. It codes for CASSLTQISTDTQYF.

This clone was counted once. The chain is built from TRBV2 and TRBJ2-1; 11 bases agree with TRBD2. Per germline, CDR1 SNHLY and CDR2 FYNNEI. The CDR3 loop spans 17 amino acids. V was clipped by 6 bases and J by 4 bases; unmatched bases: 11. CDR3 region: CASRAAPTSGVYNEQFF. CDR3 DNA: TGTGCCAGCAGAGCGGCTCCGACTAGCGGGGTTTACAATGAGCAGTTCTTC.

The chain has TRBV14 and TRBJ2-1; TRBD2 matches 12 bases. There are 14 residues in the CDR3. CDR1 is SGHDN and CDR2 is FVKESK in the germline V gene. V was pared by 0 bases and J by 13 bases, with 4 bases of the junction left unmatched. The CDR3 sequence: CASSQDLLAGGQFF. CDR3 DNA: TGTGCCAGCAGCCAAGATTTACTAGCGGGAGGCCAGTTCTTC.

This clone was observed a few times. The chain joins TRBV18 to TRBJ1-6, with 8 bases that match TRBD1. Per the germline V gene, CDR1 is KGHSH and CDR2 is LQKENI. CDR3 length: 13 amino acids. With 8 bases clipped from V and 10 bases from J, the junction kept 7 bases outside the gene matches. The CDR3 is CASQDRDSSPLHF. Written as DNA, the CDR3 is TGTGCCAGCCAGGACAGGGATAGCTCACCCCTCCACTTT.

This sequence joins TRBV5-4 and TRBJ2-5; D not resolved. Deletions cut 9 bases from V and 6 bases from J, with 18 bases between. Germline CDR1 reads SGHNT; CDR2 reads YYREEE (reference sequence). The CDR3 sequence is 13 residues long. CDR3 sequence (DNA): TGTGCCACCCACCGGGCCCTAGGGAAGACCCAGTACTTC. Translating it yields CATHRALGKTQYF. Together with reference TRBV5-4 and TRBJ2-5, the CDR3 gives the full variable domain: ETGVTQSPTHLIKTRGQQVTLRCSSQSGHNTVSWYQQALGQGPQFIFQYYREEENGRGNFPPRFSGLQFPNYSSELNVNALELDDSALYLCATHRALGKTQYFGPGTRLLVL.

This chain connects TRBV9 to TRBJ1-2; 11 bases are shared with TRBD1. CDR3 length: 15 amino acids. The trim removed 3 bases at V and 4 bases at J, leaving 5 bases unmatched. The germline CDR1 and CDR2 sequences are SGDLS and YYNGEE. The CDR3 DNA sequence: TGTGCCAGCAGCGCCGGACAGGGGGCCGGCTATGGCTACACCTTC. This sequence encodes CASSAGQGAGYGYTF.

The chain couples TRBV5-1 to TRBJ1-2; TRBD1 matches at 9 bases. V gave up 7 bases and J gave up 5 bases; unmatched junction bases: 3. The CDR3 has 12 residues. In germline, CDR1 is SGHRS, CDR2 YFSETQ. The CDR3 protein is CASRDRDYGYTF. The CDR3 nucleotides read TGCGCCAGCCGGGACAGGGATTATGGCTACACCTTC.